This T cell receptor (beta chain) comes out of a study of cytomegalovirus exposure and HLA in healthy donors. Vbeta (60) and Jbeta (13) primers were used in the PCR. The data were produced by immunoSEQ multiplex PCR, yet TCRdb's version contains in-frame clones alone and is incomplete. The sample consists of roughly 110,000 clones, more than 75% of them appearing once. Notes on this clone: Antigen specificity is unknown. Germline and junction disagree at one end, which may indicate a read error.

Study results and caveats: Cytomegalovirus-associated status was assigned to more than 150 TCR beta chains. HLA alleles were associated with 15,000 to 20,000 TCR beta sequences in a later analysis at 0.05 false discovery rate.

CDR3 length: 15 amino acids. Germline V gene lookup returns CDR1 LGHNA and CDR2 YNFKEQ. The TCR was taken from a woman in her forties or fifties in good health and CMV-seropositive. Sequencing input: PBMCs. This rearrangement joins TRBV4-2 to TRBJ1-6, with 9 bases fitting TRBD1. CDR3 region: CASSRDRDYNSPLRF. The CDR3 DNA sequence: TGTGCCAGCAGCCGGGACAGGGACTATAATTCACCCCTCCGCTTT.